This T cell receptor beta chain was sequenced for a study of neurological immune-mediated disorders. MiXCR was run by TCRdb on the 5' RACE reads, yielding one entry per CDR3 protein. The table records more than 55,000 distinct CDR3 sequences, nearly 25% of them present only once. With V trimmed by 4 bases and J by 6 bases, 11 bases remained unmatched. CDR1 SGHRS and CDR2 YFSETQ come from the germline V gene. This CDR3 spans 15 amino acids. The table lists this clonotype with many counts. Time point denoted: technical triplicate 2. This sequence joins TRBV5-1 and TRBJ1-2, with 8 bases fitting TRBD1. The sequence was obtained from a man aged 55-75 years with HTLV-1-associated myelopathy (HAM/TSP). Material: PBMCs. Here the CDR3 reads CASSDGQGTPHGYTF. DNA of the CDR3: TGCGCCAGCAGCGATGGACAGGGCACCCCTCATGGCTACACCTTC. The whole variable domain, remainder taken from reference TRBV5-1 and TRBJ1-2, is KAGVTQTPRYLIKTRGQQVTLSCSPISGHRSVSWYQQTPGQGLQFLFEYFSETQRNKGNFPGRFSGRQFSNSRSEMNVSTLELGDSALYLCASSDGQGTPHGYTFGSGTRLTVV.